The T cell receptor (beta chain) described here comes from a study of T cells expressing NK-cell markers. In the study overall: Sorted CD3+CD56+NKG2C+, CD3+CD56+NKG2C- and CD3+CD56-NKG2C+ T cells supplied TCR beta repertoires. The eight sequenced donors comprised seven who were HCMV-seropositive and one who was seronegative.

TCRdb reworked the 5' RACE reads into one entry per CDR3 protein, no DNA. Across 200,000 to 300,000 distinct CDR3 sequences, the top ten clones capture 0.39% of the sample. Germline lookup yields CDR1 MNHEY and CDR2 SVGEGT. This CDR3 contains 18 residues. This TCR came from a man aged 18 to 30 in good health. The chain joins TRBV6-2 or TRBV6-3 to TRBJ2-6; absent DNA, TCRdb's TRBD2 call cannot be checked. The sample was blood T cells: a sorted CD56 or NKG2C T cell subset, CD4+ or CD8+ T cells, or bulk PBMC T cells (not recorded which). This CDR3 is CASYERGAGGTGANVLTF.